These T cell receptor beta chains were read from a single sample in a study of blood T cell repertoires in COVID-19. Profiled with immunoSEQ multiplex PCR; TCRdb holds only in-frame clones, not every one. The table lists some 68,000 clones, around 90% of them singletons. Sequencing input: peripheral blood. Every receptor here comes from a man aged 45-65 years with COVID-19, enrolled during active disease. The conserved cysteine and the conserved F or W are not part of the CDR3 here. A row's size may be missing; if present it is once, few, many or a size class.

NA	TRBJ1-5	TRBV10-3	AISSGQGVQPQH
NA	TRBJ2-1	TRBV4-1	ASSQTSGKGYNEQF
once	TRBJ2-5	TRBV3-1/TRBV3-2	ASSQVAQETQY
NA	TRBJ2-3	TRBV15	ATSPPEGSGDTQY
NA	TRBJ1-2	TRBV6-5	ASSYSRVNYGYT
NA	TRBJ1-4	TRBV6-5	ASSSGTGSKKLF
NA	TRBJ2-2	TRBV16	ASSRLAGATGELF
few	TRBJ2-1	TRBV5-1	ASGTSSANEQF
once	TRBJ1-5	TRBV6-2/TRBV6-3	ASSPTGRNQPQH
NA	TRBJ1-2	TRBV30	AGEFYGYT
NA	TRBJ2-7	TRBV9	ASSVGQGAPDEQY
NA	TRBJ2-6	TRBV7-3	ASSPSLRANVLT
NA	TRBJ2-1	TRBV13	ASSLGVPGLAGGSSYNEQF
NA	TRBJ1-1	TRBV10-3	AISDRGSDEAF
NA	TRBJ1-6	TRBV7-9	ASSSPTGGDSPLH
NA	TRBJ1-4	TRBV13	ASSIRQGLNEKLF
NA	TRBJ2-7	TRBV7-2	ASSHIAGGPKEQY
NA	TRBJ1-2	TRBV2	ASSEGQGNYGYT